The 29 T cell receptor beta chains listed next were all sequenced from one sample in a study of human T cells and chemical hapten exposure. One entry per CDR3 protein, called by TCRdb with MiXCR from the RACE reads. The table includes some 79,000 distinct CDR3 sequences, 10% to 11% detected once. Time point: patch test 3, about 24 weeks after DPC sensitization. Treatment defined: therapeutic diphenylcyclopropenone sensitization with weekly scalp DPC. The sample in question was whole blood, obtained in connection with sensitization to the hapten diphenylcyclopropenone (DPC). Receptors originate from a woman aged 45-59 years with alopecia areata. Some clones in this sample may be carry-over from other donors' samples.

The CDR3 nucleotides read TGTGCCAGCAGCCAGCCTAGCACAGATACGCAGTATTTT. Translation gives CASSQPSTDTQYF. The chain carries TRBV28 and TRBJ2-3; D remains unclear. The V gene lost 6 bases and the J gene lost 0 bases, with 7 bases spanning the gap. Germline values: CDR1 MDHEN, CDR2 SYDVKM. The CDR3 covers 13 residues.

This clonotype was seen ten or more times. The chain links TRBV10-2 to TRBJ2-1, with 7 positions matching TRBD2. V lost 2 bases, J lost 16 bases, and 11 bases stayed unmatched. The CDR3 is 13 residues long. Germline V lookup: CDR1 WSHSY, CDR2 SAAADI. In DNA form, the CDR3 reads TGCGCCAGCAGTGAGGCTAGCGGAGGGTTAGGATTCTTC. Its translation: CASSEASGGLGFF.

This clonotype was seen only a few times. The CDR3 DNA is TGTGCCACCAGTGATTTGCCCGTCGGTGGGGAGCTGTTTTTT. It is translated as CATSDLPVGGELFF. V and J are TRBV24-1 and TRBJ2-2; D remains ambiguous. Trimming took off 0 bases at V and 8 bases at J, with 9 bases between the two ends. Germline values: CDR1 KGHDR, CDR2 SFDVKD. CDR3 size: 14 residues.

The chain recombines TRBV5-4 with TRBJ2-3; 9 bases fit TRBD2. The CDR3 has 14 residues. From germline, CDR1 is SGHNT and CDR2 YYREEE (reference sequence). After removal of 10 bases from V and 1 base from J, the junction contained 7 bases not matched to a gene. CDR3 sequence: CAVAGAVGTDTQYF. CDR3 in DNA: TGTGCCGTAGCGGGAGCGGTTGGCACAGATACGCAGTATTTT.

This clonotype was found a few times. The chain recombines TRBV20-1 with TRBJ2-1; TRBD2 is a possible D gene (5 bases). Deletions cut 1 base from V and 5 bases from J, with 12 bases between. Germline CDR1 and CDR2: DFQATT and SNEGSKA (reference sequence). CDR3 length: 14 residues. The chain's CDR3 is CSARAGVNNNEQFF. The CDR3 DNA sequence: TGCAGTGCTAGAGCCGGGGTTAACAACAATGAGCAGTTCTTC.

This clonotype has at least ten counts. The rearrangement uses TRBV2 and TRBJ1-5; tentative D call: TRBD1 (5 bases). There are 15 residues in the CDR3. Germline CDR1 is SNHLY and CDR2 is FYNNEI. The ends were cut back, 7 bases at V and 6 bases at J, with 19 bases in the middle. In DNA form, the CDR3 reads TGTGCCAGCACCGCGGTACGGGGGTTGGGTCAGCCCCAGCATTTT. As protein: CASTAVRGLGQPQHF.

This clonotype turned up a few times. The V call is TRBV20-1, the J call TRBJ2-5, with 12 bases that match TRBD1. Germline V gene sequence: CDR1 DFQATT, CDR2 SNEGSKA (reference sequence). Unmatched junction bases numbered 10, after V lost 6 bases and J lost 5 bases. This CDR3 contains 15 residues. DNA for the CDR3: TGCAGTGCCCGACGGGACAGGGGGCGTTTGGAGACCCAGTACTTC. Translated: CSARRDRGRLETQYF.

Ten or more counts support this clonotype. V and J are TRBV20-1 and TRBJ2-1; maybe TRBD2 (5 bases). There are 14 residues in the CDR3. Per germline, CDR1 DFQATT and CDR2 SNEGSKA (reference sequence). The CDR3 sequence: CTPLKGGLDNEQFF. The CDR3 nucleotides read TGCACTCCCCTAAAGGGCGGGCTGGACAATGAGCAGTTCTTC.

The chain is built from TRBV28 and TRBJ2-3; D call uncertain. The CDR3 is made up of 14 amino acids. Germline CDR1 is MDHEN and CDR2 is SYDVKM. Trimming cost V 2 bases and J 5 bases, with 11 bases left between them. CDR3 sequence reads: CASSLLGSGDTQYF. In DNA form, the CDR3 reads TGTGCCAGCAGTTTACTAGGTTCTGGAGATACGCAGTATTTT.

V is TRBV29-1 and J is TRBJ2-5; D call uncertain. The germline CDR1 and CDR2 sequences are SQVTM and ANQGSEA. This CDR3 is 12 amino acids long. V gave up 5 bases and J gave up 2 bases, with 9 bases separating them. CDR3 in DNA: TGCAGCGTTCTGGCAGGACAAGAGACCCAGTACTTC. The encoded protein is CSVLAGQETQYF.

This clonotype appeared a few times. The CDR3 spells CASSRHRTGGSDEQYF. For the CDR3, the DNA is TGTGCCAGCAGTCGACACCGGACAGGGGGTTCCGACGAGCAGTACTTC. The chain couples TRBV6-2 or TRBV6-3 to TRBJ2-7, with TRBD1 matching over 10 bases. V lost 5 bases to trimming and J lost 5 bases; unmatched junction nucleotides: 12. Germline V lookup: CDR1 MNHEY, CDR2 SVGEGT. This CDR3 is built from 16 residues.

This clonotype occurred a few times. The chain recombines TRBV6-6 with TRBJ1-6; a weak D match, TRBD1 (5 bases). Germline V gene sequence: CDR1 MNHNY, CDR2 SVGAGI (reference sequence). There are 15 residues in the CDR3. Deletions cut 6 bases from V and 5 bases from J, with 14 bases between. CDR3 in amino acids: CASSQGAANNSPLHF. DNA for the CDR3: TGTGCCAGCAGCCAAGGGGCGGCTAATAATTCACCCCTCCACTTT.

This clonotype was detected only a few times. The V and J genes are TRBV7-9 and TRBJ2-1, with TRBD2 matching 9 bases. The CDR3 has 13 residues. After removal of 1 base from V and 8 bases from J, the junction contained 0 bases not matched to a gene. In germline, CDR1 is SEHNR, CDR2 FQNEAQ (reference sequence). This chain's CDR3 is CASSLVAGDEQFF. DNA of the CDR3: TGTGCCAGCAGCTTAGTAGCGGGAGATGAGCAGTTCTTC.

The sample holds a few counts of this clonotype. The chain recombines TRBV7-2 with TRBJ1-2; D is perhaps TRBD1 (5 bases). The germline V and J ends were trimmed by 4 bases and 4 bases, with 16 bases remaining between them. Germline V gene sequence: CDR1 SGHTA, CDR2 FQGNSA. The CDR3 loop spans 15 amino acids. The CDR3 protein is CASSWNPGRGYGYTF. In DNA, the CDR3 is TGTGCCAGCAGCTGGAACCCAGGGAGGGGCTATGGCTACACCTTC.

This clonotype has more than one count but fewer than ten. The V and J genes are TRBV6-1 and TRBJ1-2, with D unresolved. CDR1 MNHNS and CDR2 SASEGT come from the germline V gene. Deletions cut 2 bases from V and 4 bases from J, with 8 bases between. This CDR3 spans 13 amino acids. The CDR3 protein is CASSERESYGYTF. In nucleotides, the CDR3 is TGTGCCAGCAGTGAACGGGAAAGCTATGGCTACACCTTC.

The chain has TRBV27 and TRBJ2-5; tentatively, D is TRBD2 (6 bases). This CDR3 has 14 residues. Trimming left V 0 bases short and J 4 bases short, with 9 bases between. The V gene's germline CDR1 is MNHEY and CDR2 SMNVEV (reference sequence). DNA for the CDR3: TGTGCCAGCAGTTTATCCTCGGGGGTAGAGACCCAGTACTTC. Protein sequence: CASSLSSGVETQYF.

This clonotype has only a few counts. The rearrangement uses TRBV9 and TRBJ2-4, with D tentatively TRBD1 (5 bases). The CDR3 covers 12 residues. The germline CDR1 and CDR2 sequences are SGDLS and YYNGEE. With 3 bases removed from V and 6 bases from J, the gap between germline ends came to 7 bases. The CDR3 nucleotides read TGTGCCAGCAGCGCGACAGCAAACATTCAGTACTTC. Translating gives CASSATANIQYF.

This clonotype was detected many times. The chain joins TRBV27 to TRBJ1-2; 7 bases fit TRBD1. The CDR3 covers 13 residues. Trimming at V came to 3 bases and at J to 3 bases, leaving 1 base not matched to a gene. Germline CDR1 is MNHEY and CDR2 is SMNVEV (reference sequence). CDR3 region: CASSFQGDYGYTF. CDR3 DNA sequence: TGTGCCAGCAGTTTTCAGGGGGACTATGGCTACACCTTC.

The chain recombines TRBV20-1 with TRBJ2-4, with 13 bases fitting TRBD2. The CDR3 runs 19 residues. V dropped 2 bases and J dropped 0; count of bases not matched to a gene: 10. Germline assignment: CDR1 DFQATT and CDR2 SNEGSKA (reference sequence). CDR3 residues: CSARNEGLAGLVAKNIQYF. CDR3 nucleotides: TGCAGTGCTAGAAACGAGGGACTAGCGGGATTAGTAGCCAAAAACATTCAGTACTTC.

This clonotype has at least ten counts. The chain joins TRBV7-8 to TRBJ2-5; no firm D call. Deletions cut 1 base from V and 4 bases from J, with 7 bases between. From germline, CDR1 is SGHVS and CDR2 FQNEAQ. CDR3 length equals 13 residues. The CDR3 DNA sequence: TGTGCCAGCAGCTTAGTGGTAACAGAGACCCAGTACTTC. Encoded protein: CASSLVVTETQYF.

This clonotype appeared many times. The V and J genes are TRBV11-2 and TRBJ1-6; 8 bases align to TRBD1. V shed 5 bases and J 1 base; nucleotides not matched to a gene: 10. Germline CDR1 and CDR2: SGHAT and FQNNGV. The CDR3 consists of 18 residues. The CDR3 DNA reads as TGTGCCAGCAGCGACGGGCCGGGACAGGAGTCCTATAATTCACCCCTCCACTTT. Protein: CASSDGPGQESYNSPLHF.

The chain joins TRBV30 to TRBJ2-7; possibly TRBD1 for D (5 bases). CDR1 is GTSNPN and CDR2 is SVGIG in the germline V gene (reference sequence). V was cut by 2 bases and J by 3 bases, with 11 bases left in between. The length of the CDR3 is 13 residues. CDR3 sequence (DNA): TGTGCCTGGAGTAAAGGGGAAATCTACGAGCAGTACTTC. It encodes CAWSKGEIYEQYF.

This clonotype was observed at least ten times. This rearrangement joins TRBV20-1 to TRBJ1-1; 9 nucleotides align to TRBD1. CDR3 size: 13 residues. V shed 2 bases, J shed 7 bases, and the junction held 5 bases outside the gene matches. Germline CDR1 reads DFQATT; CDR2 reads SNEGSKA (reference sequence). The CDR3 here is CSARWDRVGEAFF. CDR3 coding DNA: TGCAGTGCTAGATGGGACAGGGTCGGTGAAGCTTTCTTT.

The genes are TRBV28 and TRBJ2-3; D gene unclear. Trimming stripped 5 bases from V and 7 bases from J, with 13 bases between. Germline CDR1 reads MDHEN; CDR2 reads SYDVKM. The CDR3 has 13 residues. The CDR3 region is CASSPPGPYTQYF. The CDR3, as DNA: TGTGCCAGCAGTCCCCCCGGGCCCTATACGCAGTATTTT.

This clonotype was detected a few times. The J gene is TRBJ1-2, the V gene TRBV12-3 or TRBV12-4; the D gene is possibly TRBD1 (6 bases). The CDR3 extends over 15 amino acids. V shed 8 bases and J shed 1 base, with 17 bases lying between them. The CDR3 spells CASHDDRTLNYGYTF. DNA for the CDR3: TGTGCCAGCCACGATGACAGGACCCTTAACTATGGCTACACCTTC.

This clonotype was found many times. The V gene is TRBV18, the J gene TRBJ1-4; D call uncertain. The V and J ends lost 4 bases and 5 bases respectively, with 14 bases between them. Germline CDR1 KGHSH, CDR2 LQKENI. The CDR3 consists of 15 residues. The CDR3 region is CASSRDNSYNEKLFF. Written as DNA, the CDR3 is TGTGCCAGCTCACGCGACAACTCCTACAATGAAAAACTGTTTTTT. The full variable domain, rest sourced from reference TRBV18 and TRBJ1-4, is NAGVMQNPRHLVRRRGQEARLRCSPMKGHSHVYWYRQLPEEGLKFMVYLQKENIIDESGMPKERFSAEFPKEGPSILRIQQVVRGDSAAYFCASSRDNSYNEKLFFGSGTQLSVL.

The chain combines TRBV6-2 or TRBV6-3 with TRBJ2-5; a possible D gene is TRBD1 (5 bases). Germline-derived CDR1 and CDR2 are MNHEY and SVGEGT. Trimming cost V 3 bases and J 4 bases, with 12 bases left between them. The CDR3 length is 14 residues. DNA for the CDR3: TGTGCCAGCAGTTATCGGAAGGACACAGAGACCCAGTACTTC. It specifies CASSYRKDTETQYF.

This clonotype was found many times. The rearrangement uses TRBV6-2 or TRBV6-3 and TRBJ1-1; D is unclear. The CDR3 covers 14 residues. Trimming shortened V by 6 bases and J by 0 bases, and 11 bases separated the two germline ends. Per the germline V gene, CDR1 is MNHEY and CDR2 is SVGEGT. Written as DNA, the CDR3 is TGTGCCAGCAGCTACAGCTATGTGAACACTGAAGCTTTCTTT. This encodes CASSYSYVNTEAFF.

V is TRBV20-1 and J is TRBJ2-5; 7 bases agree with TRBD1. J gave up 2 bases and V 6 bases, and 3 bases lay outside the gene matches. Germline values: CDR1 DFQATT, CDR2 SNEGSKA (reference sequence). The CDR3 is made up of 12 amino acids. The CDR3 is CSAGQKQETQYF. The DNA of the CDR3 is TGCAGTGCGGGACAGAAACAAGAGACCCAGTACTTC.